These T cell receptor beta chains were read from a single sample in a study of OX40 agonist ivuxolimab in advanced cancers. TCRdb keeps only in-frame clones here, not all; method: immunoSEQ multiplex PCR. The sample shows around 17,000 clones, 75% to 90% of them seen only once. Sequenced material: CD4+ or CD8+ T cells sorted from blood, taken in a trial of the OX40 agonist ivuxolimab. The source of these receptors is an adult with an advanced solid tumor such as melanoma, head and neck, liver or kidney cancer. Each CDR3 is given with its conserved first and last residue. Size is omitted from some rows. Given values are once, few, many or a class for expanded clones.

>-|TRBV27
CASSFSAVVEAFF
>once|TRBV4-1
CASSQDGGYRTEAFF
>-|TRBV5-1
CASSLEVSDTQYF
>-|TRBV11-2
CASSLGYSTTEAFF
>-|TRBV10-3
CAIRVSEPNTEAFF
>-|TRBV7-8
CASSFPGQGRRTGSPLHF
>-|TRBV7-2
CASSLGGSVRNEQFF
>-|TRBV29-1
CSVLGSRTGINEQFF
>-|TRBV20-1
CSAPAGNTIYF
>-|TRBV7-9
CASSRDYNEQFF
>-|TRBV6-5
CASSTGGQNNQPQHF
>-|TRBV5-1
CASSLYSGAEETQYF
>few|TRBV4-1
CASSLSLPWPQHF
>-|TRBV29-1
CSVGENTEAFF
>-|TRBV28
CASRIPQGPGELFF
>-|TRBV11-2
CASSPEGTTGSTQYF